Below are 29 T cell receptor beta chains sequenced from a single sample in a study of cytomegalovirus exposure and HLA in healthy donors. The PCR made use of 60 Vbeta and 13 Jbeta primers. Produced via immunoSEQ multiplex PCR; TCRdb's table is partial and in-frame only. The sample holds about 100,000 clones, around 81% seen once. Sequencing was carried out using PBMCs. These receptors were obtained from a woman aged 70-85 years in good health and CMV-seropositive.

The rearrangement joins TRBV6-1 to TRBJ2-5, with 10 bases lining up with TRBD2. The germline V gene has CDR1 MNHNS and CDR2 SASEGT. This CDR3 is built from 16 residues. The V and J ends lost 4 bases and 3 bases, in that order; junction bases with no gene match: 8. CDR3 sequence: CASSARLAGTKETQYF. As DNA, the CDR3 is TGTGCCAGCAGTGCCCGACTAGCGGGCACGAAAGAGACCCAGTACTTC.

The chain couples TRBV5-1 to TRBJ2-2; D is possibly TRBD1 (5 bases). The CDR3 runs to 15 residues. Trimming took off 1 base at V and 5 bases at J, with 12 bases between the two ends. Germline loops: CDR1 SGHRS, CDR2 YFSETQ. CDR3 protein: CASSLYPAGTGELFF. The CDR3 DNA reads TGCGCCAGCAGCTTGTACCCAGCAGGGACCGGGGAGCTGTTTTTT. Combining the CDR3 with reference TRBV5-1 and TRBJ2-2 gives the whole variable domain KAGVTQTPRYLIKTRGQQVTLSCSPISGHRSVSWYQQTPGQGLQFLFEYFSETQRNKGNFPGRFSGRQFSNSRSEMNVSTLELGDSALYLCASSLYPAGTGELFFGEGSRLTVL.

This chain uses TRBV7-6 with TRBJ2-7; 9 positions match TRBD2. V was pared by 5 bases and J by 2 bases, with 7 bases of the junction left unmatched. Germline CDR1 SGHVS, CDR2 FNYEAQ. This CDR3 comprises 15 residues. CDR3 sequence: CASSPGTSSPYEQYF. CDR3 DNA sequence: TGTGCCAGCAGCCCAGGGACTAGCAGCCCCTACGAGCAGTACTTC.

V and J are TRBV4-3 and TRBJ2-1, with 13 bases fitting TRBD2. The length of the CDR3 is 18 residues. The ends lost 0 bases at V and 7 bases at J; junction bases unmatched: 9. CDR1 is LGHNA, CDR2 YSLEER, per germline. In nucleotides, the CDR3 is TGCGCCAGCAGCCAAGATTGGGCACTAGCGGGAGGGTCGAATGAGCAGTTCTTC. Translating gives CASSQDWALAGGSNEQFF.

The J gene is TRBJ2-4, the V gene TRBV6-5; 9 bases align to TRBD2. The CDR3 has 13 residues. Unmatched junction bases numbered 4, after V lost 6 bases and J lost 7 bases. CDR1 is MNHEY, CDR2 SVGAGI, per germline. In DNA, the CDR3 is TGTGCCAGCAGGCAGGGGACTAGCAACATTCAGTACTTC. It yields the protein CASRQGTSNIQYF.

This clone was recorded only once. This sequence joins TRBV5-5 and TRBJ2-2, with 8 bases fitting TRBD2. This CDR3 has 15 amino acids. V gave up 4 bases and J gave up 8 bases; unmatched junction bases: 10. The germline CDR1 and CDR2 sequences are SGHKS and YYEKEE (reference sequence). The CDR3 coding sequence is TGTGCCAGCAGCCCCGGGACTAGTGTCTGGGGGGAGCTGTTTTTT. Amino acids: CASSPGTSVWGELFF.

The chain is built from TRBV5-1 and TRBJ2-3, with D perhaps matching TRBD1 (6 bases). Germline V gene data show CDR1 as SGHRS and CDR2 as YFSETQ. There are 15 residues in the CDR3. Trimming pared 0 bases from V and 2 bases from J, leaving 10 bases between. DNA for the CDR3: TGCGCCAGCAGCTTGGAAGGACAGTCCACAGATACGCAGTATTTT. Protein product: CASSLEGQSTDTQYF.

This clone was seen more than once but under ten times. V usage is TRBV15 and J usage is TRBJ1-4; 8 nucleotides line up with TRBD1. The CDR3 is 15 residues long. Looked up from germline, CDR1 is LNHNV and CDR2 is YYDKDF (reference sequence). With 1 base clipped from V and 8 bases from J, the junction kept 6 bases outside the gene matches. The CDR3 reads CATSRAGTGQEKLFF. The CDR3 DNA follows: TGTGCCACCAGCAGAGCCGGGACAGGACAGGAAAAACTGTTTTTT.

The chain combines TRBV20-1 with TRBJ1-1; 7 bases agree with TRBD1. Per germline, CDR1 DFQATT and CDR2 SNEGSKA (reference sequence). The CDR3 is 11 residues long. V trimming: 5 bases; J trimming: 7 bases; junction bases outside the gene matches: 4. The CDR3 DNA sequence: TGCAGTGCTCGGACAGGCGTTGAAGCTTTCTTT. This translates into CSARTGVEAFF.

The CDR3 DNA follows: TGTGCCAGCAGTTTATCTACCGGGACAGGGCAGTACGAGCAGTACTTC. Its protein product is CASSLSTGTGQYEQYF. This chain links TRBV28 with TRBJ2-5; 9 positions match TRBD1. The J call is uncertain, as TRBJ2-7 better fits the DNA end. The CDR3 is 16 amino acids. The germline CDR1 and CDR2 sequences are MDHEN and SYDVKM.

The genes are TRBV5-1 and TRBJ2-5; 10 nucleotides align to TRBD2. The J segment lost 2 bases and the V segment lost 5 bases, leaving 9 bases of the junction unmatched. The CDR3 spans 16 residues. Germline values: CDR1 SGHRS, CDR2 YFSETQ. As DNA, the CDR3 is TGCGCCAGCAGTCATTCGACGACTAGCGGGCAAGAGACCCAGTACTTC. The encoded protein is CASSHSTTSGQETQYF. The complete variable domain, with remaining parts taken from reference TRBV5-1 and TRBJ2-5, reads KAGVTQTPRYLIKTRGQQVTLSCSPISGHRSVSWYQQTPGQGLQFLFEYFSETQRNKGNFPGRFSGRQFSNSRSEMNVSTLELGDSALYLCASSHSTTSGQETQYFGPGTRLLVL.

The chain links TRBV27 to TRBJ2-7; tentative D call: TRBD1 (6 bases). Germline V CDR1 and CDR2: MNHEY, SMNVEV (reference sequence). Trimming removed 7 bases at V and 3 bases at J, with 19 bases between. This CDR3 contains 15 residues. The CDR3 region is CASNLLRDTYYEQYF. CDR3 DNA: TGTGCCAGCAATCTCCTCCGGGACACCTACTACGAGCAGTACTTC.

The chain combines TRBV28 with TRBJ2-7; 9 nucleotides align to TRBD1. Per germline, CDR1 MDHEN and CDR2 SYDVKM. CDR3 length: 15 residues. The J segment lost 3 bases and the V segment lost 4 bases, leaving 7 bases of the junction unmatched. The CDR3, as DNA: TGTGCCAGCAGTTCCCCGGGACAGGGCCGCTACGAGCAGTACTTC. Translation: CASSSPGQGRYEQYF.

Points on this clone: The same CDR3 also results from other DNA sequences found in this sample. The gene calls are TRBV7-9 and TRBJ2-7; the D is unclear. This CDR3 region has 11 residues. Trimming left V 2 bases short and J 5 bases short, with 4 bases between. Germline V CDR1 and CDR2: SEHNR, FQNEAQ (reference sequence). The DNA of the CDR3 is TGTGCCAGCAGCTTAACAGACGAGCAGTACTTC. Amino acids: CASSLTDEQYF.

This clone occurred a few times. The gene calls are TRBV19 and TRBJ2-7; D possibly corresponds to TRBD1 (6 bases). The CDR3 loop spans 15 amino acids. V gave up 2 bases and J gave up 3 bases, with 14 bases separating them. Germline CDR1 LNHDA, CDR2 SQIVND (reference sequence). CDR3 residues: CASSIKTGPNYEQYF. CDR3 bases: TGTGCCAGTAGTATAAAGACAGGTCCGAACTACGAGCAGTACTTC.

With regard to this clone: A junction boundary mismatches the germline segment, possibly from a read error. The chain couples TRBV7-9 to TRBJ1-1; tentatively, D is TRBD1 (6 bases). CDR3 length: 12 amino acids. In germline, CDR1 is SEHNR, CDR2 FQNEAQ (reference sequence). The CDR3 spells CASSASGALPFF. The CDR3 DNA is TGTGCCAGCAGCGCATCAGGGGCCTTACCTTTTTTT.

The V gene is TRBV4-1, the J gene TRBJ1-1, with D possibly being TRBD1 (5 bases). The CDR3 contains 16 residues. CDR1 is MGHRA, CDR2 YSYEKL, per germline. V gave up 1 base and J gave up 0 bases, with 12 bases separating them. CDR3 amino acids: CASSQGPRQLNTEAFF. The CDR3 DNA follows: TGCGCCAGCAGCCAAGGTCCAAGACAGCTGAACACTGAAGCTTTCTTT.

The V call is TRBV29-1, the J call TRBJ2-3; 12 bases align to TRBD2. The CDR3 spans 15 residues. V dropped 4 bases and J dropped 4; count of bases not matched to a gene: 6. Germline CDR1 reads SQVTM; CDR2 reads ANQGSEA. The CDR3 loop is CSVAGTSGPADTQYF. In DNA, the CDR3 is TGCAGCGTTGCCGGGACTAGCGGGCCCGCAGATACGCAGTATTTT.

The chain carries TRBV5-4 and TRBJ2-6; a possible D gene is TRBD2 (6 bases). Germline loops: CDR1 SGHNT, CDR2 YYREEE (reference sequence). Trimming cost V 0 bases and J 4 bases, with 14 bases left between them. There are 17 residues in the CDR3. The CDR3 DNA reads TGTGCCAGCAGCTTGGGAAGGGGAGGAGCCGGGGCCAACGTCCTGACTTTC. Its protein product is CASSLGRGGAGANVLTF.

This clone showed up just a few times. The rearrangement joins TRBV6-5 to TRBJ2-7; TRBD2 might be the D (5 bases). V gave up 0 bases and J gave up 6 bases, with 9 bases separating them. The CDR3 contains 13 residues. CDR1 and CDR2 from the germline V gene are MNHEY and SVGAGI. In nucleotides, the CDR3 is TGTGCCAGCAGTTACTCCCGGGAACGCGAGCAGTACTTC. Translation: CASSYSREREQYF.

The CDR3 nucleotides are TGTGCCAGCAGTATCGGACTGGGTGGAATCTCCTACGAGCAGTACTTC. As protein: CASSIGLGGISYEQYF. The chain joins TRBV6-6 to TRBJ2-7, with D perhaps TRBD2 (5 bases). The CDR3 runs 16 residues. Trimming pared 5 bases from V and 0 bases from J, leaving 17 bases between. CDR1 is MNHNY, CDR2 SVGAGI, per germline (reference sequence).

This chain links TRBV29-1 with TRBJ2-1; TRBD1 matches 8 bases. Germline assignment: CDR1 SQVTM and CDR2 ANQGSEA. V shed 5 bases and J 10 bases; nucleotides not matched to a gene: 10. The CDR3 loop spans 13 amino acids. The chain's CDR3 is CSVRSGGRVEQFF. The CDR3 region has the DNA TGCAGCGTTCGGTCAGGGGGCAGGGTAGAGCAGTTCTTC.

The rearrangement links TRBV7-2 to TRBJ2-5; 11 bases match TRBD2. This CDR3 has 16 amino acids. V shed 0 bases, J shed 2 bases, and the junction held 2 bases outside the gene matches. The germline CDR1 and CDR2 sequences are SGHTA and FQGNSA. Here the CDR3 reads CASSLALAGAQETQYF. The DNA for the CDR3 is TGTGCCAGCAGCTTAGCACTAGCGGGAGCGCAAGAGACCCAGTACTTC.

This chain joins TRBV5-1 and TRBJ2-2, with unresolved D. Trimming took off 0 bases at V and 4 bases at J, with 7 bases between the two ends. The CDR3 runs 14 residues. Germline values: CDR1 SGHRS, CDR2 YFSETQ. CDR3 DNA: TGCGCCAGCAGCTTGGACAGACCCACCGGGGAGCTGTTTTTT. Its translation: CASSLDRPTGELFF.

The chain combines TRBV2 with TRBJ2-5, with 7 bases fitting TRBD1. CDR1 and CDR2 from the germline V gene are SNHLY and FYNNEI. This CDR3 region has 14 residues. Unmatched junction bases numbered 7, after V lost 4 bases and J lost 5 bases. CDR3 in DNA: TGTGCCAGCAGTGTCCCAGGGGGAGTGGAGACCCAGTACTTC. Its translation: CASSVPGGVETQYF.

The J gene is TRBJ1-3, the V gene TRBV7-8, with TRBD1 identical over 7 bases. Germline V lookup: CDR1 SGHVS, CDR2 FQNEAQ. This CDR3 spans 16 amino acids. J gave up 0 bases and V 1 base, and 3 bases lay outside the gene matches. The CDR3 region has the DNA TGTGCCAGCAGCTTAGAGACAGGGTTCTCTGGAAACACCATATATTTT. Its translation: CASSLETGFSGNTIYF.

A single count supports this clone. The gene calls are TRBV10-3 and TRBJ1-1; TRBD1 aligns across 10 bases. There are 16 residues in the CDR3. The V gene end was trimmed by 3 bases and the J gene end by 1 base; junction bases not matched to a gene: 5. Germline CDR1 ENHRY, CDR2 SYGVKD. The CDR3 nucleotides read TGTGCCATCAGTGATCCGGGACAGGGGAAGAACACTGAAGCTTTCTTT. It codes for CAISDPGQGKNTEAFF.

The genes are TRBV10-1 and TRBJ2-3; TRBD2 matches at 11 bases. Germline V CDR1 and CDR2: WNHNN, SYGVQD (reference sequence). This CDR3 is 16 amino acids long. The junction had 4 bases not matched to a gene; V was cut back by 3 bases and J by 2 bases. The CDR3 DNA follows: TGCGCCAGCAGTGACGGGACTAGCGGATTCACAGATACGCAGTATTTT. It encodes CASSDGTSGFTDTQYF.

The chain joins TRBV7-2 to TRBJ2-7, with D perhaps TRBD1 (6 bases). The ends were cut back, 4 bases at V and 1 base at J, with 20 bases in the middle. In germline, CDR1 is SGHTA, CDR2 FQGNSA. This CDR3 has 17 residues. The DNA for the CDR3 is TGTGCCAGCAGCTCAGAAGGCGTTGGGGACAATTCCTACGAGCAGTACTTC. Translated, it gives CASSSEGVGDNSYEQYF.